The clone carrying this T cell receptor beta chain was counted a single time. The target antigen is unknown. The data stem from a study of vaccination and CD4 T cells after COVID-19. Cultured CD4+ T-cell DNA underwent Oncomine TCR Beta short-read sequencing. In TCRdb, the PCR reads were re-called with MiXCR into one record per CDR3 protein. Here the sample spans about 11,000 distinct CDR3 sequences, roughly two thirds being singletons. Germline loops: CDR1 MNHEY, CDR2 SMNVEV (reference sequence). J was trimmed by 1 base and V by 5 bases; bases with no gene match: 11. There are 17 residues in the CDR3. Treatment noted: approximately 9-day PBMC culture with coronavirus spike peptide pools or control peptides (ViraFEST assay).

Input material: CD4+ T cells from blood, cultured in vitro. The TCR originated in a human donor who had recovered from COVID-19. The chain recombines TRBV27 with TRBJ2-1; 7 bases are a match to TRBD1. The CDR3 coding sequence is TGTGCCAGCAGTCTGAGGGGGCAGGTTATATCCTACAATGAGCAGTTCTTC. Protein sequence: CASSLRGQVISYNEQFF.